This passage covers 28 T cell receptor beta chains from one sample sequenced in a study of OX40 agonist ivuxolimab in advanced cancers. Generated by immunoSEQ multiplex PCR, the TCRdb table keeps only in-frame clones and is missing some. The sample records about 81,000 clones, approximately 85% being singletons. The starting material was CD4+ or CD8+ T cells sorted from blood, obtained in a trial of the OX40 agonist ivuxolimab. The source of these receptors is an adult with an advanced solid tumor such as melanoma, head and neck, liver or kidney cancer.

The table lists this clone with a few counts. The chain couples TRBV5-1 to TRBJ1-1; 8 bases line up with TRBD1. Unmatched junction bases numbered 8, after V lost 4 bases and J lost 6 bases. Germline CDR1 and CDR2: SGHRS and YFSETQ. This CDR3 spans 14 amino acids. CDR3 coding DNA: TGCGCCAGCAGCACCGGACAGGGAGCTGCTGAAGCTTTCTTT. This codes for CASSTGQGAAEAFF.

This clone occurred once. This chain uses TRBV7-3 with TRBJ2-7, with TRBD1 identical over 9 bases. The CDR3 runs 15 residues. V lost 4 bases to trimming and J lost 3 bases; unmatched junction nucleotides: 7. Germline V CDR1 and CDR2: SGHTA, FQGTGA. The CDR3 bases are TGTGCCAGCAGCTACTCCGGGACAGGGTTCTACGAGCAGTACTTC. As protein: CASSYSGTGFYEQYF.

The chain is built from TRBV7-9 and TRBJ2-6, with D hard to call. Looked up from germline, CDR1 is SEHNR and CDR2 is FQNEAQ (reference sequence). Trimming removed 8 bases at V and 3 bases at J, with 8 bases between. There are 13 residues in the CDR3. The CDR3 bases are TGTGCCAGCGGAACTATTGGGGCCAACGTCCTGACTTTC. It translates to CASGTIGANVLTF.

This clone was observed once. The rearrangement uses TRBV5-1 and TRBJ2-6, with TRBD2 matching 10 bases. The germline CDR1 and CDR2 sequences are SGHRS and YFSETQ. The CDR3 is made up of 18 amino acids. The J segment lost 1 base and the V segment lost 1 base, leaving 5 bases of the junction unmatched. Here the CDR3 reads CASSLSAGGPSGANVLTF. CDR3 DNA sequence: TGCGCCAGCAGCTTGTCAGCGGGAGGGCCTTCTGGGGCCAACGTCCTGACTTTC.

The CDR3 is CASSQMTGEAYEQYF. The DNA for the CDR3 is TGTGCCAGCAGCCAGATGACAGGGGAGGCCTACGAGCAGTACTTC. This chain connects TRBV4-2 to TRBJ2-7, with 8 nucleotides matching TRBD1. Germline V gives CDR1 LGHNA, CDR2 YNFKEQ. The CDR3 extends over 15 amino acids. The ends lost 3 bases at V and 2 bases at J; junction bases unmatched: 6.

This chain uses TRBV7-8 with TRBJ1-4; possible D gene TRBD1, 6 bases. This CDR3 has 19 residues. Trimming shortened V by 4 bases and J by 4 bases, and 25 bases separated the two germline ends. CDR1 is SGHVS, CDR2 FQNEAQ, per germline. DNA for the CDR3: TGTGCCAGCAGCTCCGTCAGGGTCCCCGGGGGCAGAAATAATGAAAAACTGTTTTTT. It yields the protein CASSSVRVPGGRNNEKLFF.

The rearrangement joins TRBV19 to TRBJ2-6, with D maybe TRBD1 (6 bases). Germline V gene data show CDR1 as LNHDA and CDR2 as SQIVND (reference sequence). The CDR3 has 17 residues. V was pared by 4 bases and J by 0 bases, with 13 bases between. The CDR3 DNA reads TGTGCCAGTAGTACCAGGGGTGGGAGCTCTGGGGCCAACGTCCTGACTTTC. As protein: CASSTRGGSSGANVLTF.

Only a few counts were recorded for this clone. The chain links TRBV28 to TRBJ1-3; maybe TRBD1 (6 bases). The CDR3 totals 15 residues. The ends were cut back, 7 bases at V and 7 bases at J, with 20 bases in the middle. Germline CDR1 reads MDHEN; CDR2 reads SYDVKM. This CDR3 is CASTKTQAGGNTIYF. CDR3 bases: TGTGCCAGCACCAAAACTCAGGCGGGGGGCAACACCATATATTTT.

The V gene is TRBV28, the J gene TRBJ2-7; tentatively, D is TRBD1 (6 bases). The CDR3 loop spans 14 amino acids. Germline V gene sequence: CDR1 MDHEN, CDR2 SYDVKM. Deletions cut 6 bases from V and 2 bases from J, with 14 bases between. The CDR3 here is CASRTGTSTYEQYF. CDR3 DNA: TGTGCCAGCAGAACGGGGACAAGTACCTACGAGCAGTACTTC.

V is TRBV19 and J is TRBJ2-1; 11 bases map to TRBD2. The CDR3 has 17 amino acids. V dropped 10 bases and J dropped 3; count of bases not matched to a gene: 14. Germline-derived CDR1 and CDR2 are LNHDA and SQIVND (reference sequence). CDR3 DNA sequence: TGTGCCACCGCAGGACGAGCCGGGACTAGCGGCTACAATGAGCAGTTCTTC. It specifies CATAGRAGTSGYNEQFF.

The chain has TRBV18 and TRBJ2-1; TRBD2 aligns across 13 bases. CDR1 and CDR2 (germline): KGHSH, LQKENI. This CDR3 is 19 amino acids long. The junction had 19 bases not matched to a gene; V was cut back by 4 bases and J by 10 bases. The CDR3 here is CASSLPPLLAGGPGAEQFF. As DNA, the CDR3 is TGTGCCAGCTCACTTCCGCCCTTACTAGCGGGGGGGCCTGGAGCCGAGCAGTTCTTC.

The CDR3 here is CASSYLAGAVKYNEQFF. CDR3 DNA sequence: TGTGCCAGCAGCTATCTAGCGGGGGCCGTAAAATACAATGAGCAGTTCTTC. This rearrangement joins TRBV7-3 to TRBJ2-1, with 10 nucleotides matching TRBD2. CDR1 and CDR2 from the germline V gene are SGHTA and FQGTGA. The J segment lost 4 bases and the V segment lost 4 bases, leaving 10 bases of the junction unmatched. There are 17 residues in the CDR3.

This chain connects TRBV18 to TRBJ1-1, with D perhaps matching TRBD1 (6 bases). The CDR3 has 17 amino acids. Trimming took 6 bases from V and 6 from J, leaving 26 bases between them. Germline values: CDR1 KGHSH, CDR2 LQKENI. CDR3 coding DNA: TGTGCCAGCTCGCAGGTTCCCCTTTCTCGCAGGGGTTCTGAAGCTTTCTTT. It is translated as CASSQVPLSRRGSEAFF.

The count of this clone is one. J is TRBJ2-5 and V is TRBV18; tentative D call: TRBD1 (5 bases). CDR3 length: 15 residues. Trimming pared 2 bases from V and 0 bases from J, leaving 10 bases between. Germline V gene sequence: CDR1 KGHSH, CDR2 LQKENI. CDR3 sequence: CASSPSDRHQETQYF. CDR3 coding DNA: TGTGCCAGCTCACCATCAGACAGACACCAAGAGACCCAGTACTTC.

This clone turned up a few times. V and J are TRBV11-2 and TRBJ1-6, with a tentative D call TRBD1 (5 bases). This CDR3 contains 14 residues. The V and J ends lost 5 bases and 14 bases respectively, with 19 bases between them. Germline values: CDR1 SGHAT, CDR2 FQNNGV. The CDR3 bases are TGTGCCAGCAGCCCAAGGGACTCCAAGATGGCCCTCCACTTT. This encodes CASSPRDSKMALHF. Full variable domain (rest looked up from reference TRBV11-2 and TRBJ1-6): EAGVAQSPRYKIIEKRQSVAFWCNPISGHATLYWYQQILGQGPKLLIQFQNNGVVDDSQLPKDRFSAERLKGVDSTLKIQPAKLEDSAVYLCASSPRDSKMALHFGNGTRLTVT.

CDR3 sequence (DNA): TGTGCCAGCGGGAAAAACTCTGACGGGTCCTACGAGCAGTACGTC. Translated, it gives CASGKNSDGSYEQYV. V usage is TRBV6-1 and J usage is TRBJ2-7; no reliable D call. Germline V gene lookup returns CDR1 MNHNS and CDR2 SASEGT. V lost 8 bases, J lost 1 base, and 18 bases lay in between. The CDR3 extends over 15 amino acids.

V gene TRBV4-2 combines with J gene TRBJ2-1; D uncertain. The V end was cut by 0 bases, the J end by 6 bases, with 15 bases between. Germline loops: CDR1 LGHNA, CDR2 YNFKEQ. This CDR3 has 16 amino acids. Here the CDR3 DNA reads TGTGCCAGCAGCCAAGATAGGTGGCAGATTAGCAATGAGCAGTTCTTC. Its translation is CASSQDRWQISNEQFF.

This clone showed up many times. The chain has TRBV5-1 and TRBJ1-2, with a weak D call TRBD1 (6 bases). Trimming pared 4 bases from V and 8 bases from J, leaving 18 bases between. CDR3 length: 14 amino acids. Germline CDR1 and CDR2: SGHRS and YFSETQ. DNA for the CDR3: TGCGCCAGCAGCCCACAGGGCACGTATTACGGCTACACCTTC. Amino acids: CASSPQGTYYGYTF.

This CDR3 is CASSLVSSRDNEQFF. The CDR3 DNA is TGTGCCAGCAGCTTAGTATCTAGCCGAGACAATGAGCAGTTCTTC. The chain uses TRBV7-8 and TRBJ2-1; possible D gene TRBD2, 5 bases. V was clipped by 1 base and J by 5 bases, with 12 bases between them. In germline, CDR1 is SGHVS, CDR2 FQNEAQ. This CDR3 contains 15 residues.

This chain uses TRBV11-2 with TRBJ2-2; TRBD2 matches at 12 bases. CDR1 SGHAT and CDR2 FQNNGV come from the germline V gene. The CDR3 contains 19 residues. With V trimmed by 4 bases and J by 5 bases, 14 bases remained unmatched. The CDR3 DNA reads TGTGCCAGCAGCTCGAGACTAGCGGGGGAACTCCGGGGTACCGGGGAGCTGTTTTTT. It specifies CASSSRLAGELRGTGELFF.

The chain carries TRBV19 and TRBJ2-6; 8 bases match TRBD1. CDR1 is LNHDA, CDR2 SQIVND, per germline (reference sequence). Germline trimming cut 6 bases from V and 4 bases from J; bases unmatched to any gene: 5. The CDR3 is made up of 15 amino acids. CDR3 nucleotides: TGTGCCAGTAGCCCAGGGGGCGCCGGGGCCAACGTCCTGACTTTC. Translation: CASSPGGAGANVLTF.

V and J are TRBV6-5 and TRBJ2-5; possibly TRBD1 for D (6 bases). This CDR3 contains 15 residues. Germline CDR1 MNHEY, CDR2 SVGAGI. Trimming stripped 2 bases from V and 5 bases from J, with 15 bases between. The CDR3 spells CASSYDRTLWETQYF. DNA of the CDR3: TGTGCCAGCAGTTACGACAGGACTTTATGGGAGACCCAGTACTTC.

The V call is TRBV28, the J call TRBJ1-6, with 7 positions matching TRBD1. Trimming cost V 3 bases and J 5 bases; bases outside gene matches: 4. The CDR3 runs to 15 residues. Germline lookup yields CDR1 MDHEN and CDR2 SYDVKM. DNA for the CDR3: TGTGCCAGCAGTTTTAGGACAGGCGATAATTCACCCCTCCACTTT. Protein sequence: CASSFRTGDNSPLHF.

The V gene is TRBV9, the J gene TRBJ2-1; 7 positions agree with TRBD2. Germline CDR1 SGDLS, CDR2 YYNGEE. The CDR3 is 16 residues long. Trimming cost V 2 bases and J 4 bases; bases outside gene matches: 9. CDR3 sequence: CASSVRASGGYNEQFF. CDR3 nucleotide sequence: TGTGCCAGCAGCGTTAGGGCTAGCGGTGGATACAATGAGCAGTTCTTC.

The V call is TRBV2, the J call TRBJ2-1; D is unresolved. V was shortened by 3 bases and J by 4 bases, with 13 bases between the two germline ends. CDR3 length: 15 residues. Germline CDR1 is SNHLY and CDR2 is FYNNEI. The DNA of the CDR3 is TGTGCCAGCAGTGATTCCCAGGCCTTTTACAATGAGCAGTTCTTC. The encoded protein is CASSDSQAFYNEQFF.

The chain recombines TRBV2 with TRBJ2-5, with TRBD1 identical over 11 bases. Germline lookup yields CDR1 SNHLY and CDR2 FYNNEI. V gave up 4 bases and J gave up 5 bases; unmatched junction bases: 6. This CDR3 spans 15 amino acids. CDR3 DNA sequence: TGTGCCAGCAGTGTGGACAGGGGGCGAGAGGAGACCCAGTACTTC. It translates to CASSVDRGREETQYF.

This clone was observed a few times. The V and J genes are TRBV18 and TRBJ1-6; tentatively, D is TRBD1 (6 bases). The CDR3 extends over 15 amino acids. Germline V gene lookup returns CDR1 KGHSH and CDR2 LQKENI. Between the trimmed V and J ends, which lost 4 bases and 18 bases, there was a span of 25 bases. DNA of the CDR3: TGTGCCAGCTCACAAGCCGGGACAAGGGACGACCCTACCCACTTT. As protein: CASSQAGTRDDPTHF.

V is TRBV19 and J is TRBJ1-2; D possibly corresponds to TRBD1 (6 bases). Trimming shortened V by 5 bases and J by 7 bases, and 11 bases separated the two germline ends. Looked up from germline, CDR1 is LNHDA and CDR2 is SQIVND (reference sequence). This CDR3 has 12 residues. This chain's CDR3 is CASSPTGFGYTF. The CDR3 region has the DNA TGTGCCAGTAGTCCCACAGGGTTTGGCTACACCTTC.